This T cell receptor (beta chain) is from a study of OX40 agonist ivuxolimab in advanced cancers. As for this clone: Its target is unknown.

Germline trimming cut 1 base from V and 0 bases from J; bases unmatched to any gene: 3. The CDR3 has 16 amino acids. Germline V gene data show CDR1 as SGHTA and CDR2 as FQGNSA. The data were produced by immunoSEQ multiplex PCR, yet TCRdb's version contains in-frame clones alone and is incomplete. The sample has fewer than 100,000 clones; around 82% are singletons. Study outcomes and limitations: The work left the antigen specificity of expanded peripheral T cells undetermined.

The V gene is TRBV7-2, the J gene TRBJ1-3; 7 nucleotides align to TRBD1. The source was CD4+ or CD8+ T cells sorted from blood, collected in a trial of the OX40 agonist ivuxolimab. This TCR was recovered from an adult with an advanced solid tumor such as melanoma, head and neck, liver or kidney cancer. The CDR3 sequence: CASSLVSGGSGNTIYF. The CDR3 region has the DNA TGTGCCAGCAGCTTAGTCTCAGGGGGCTCTGGAAACACCATATATTTT.